Presented here are 25 T cell receptor beta chains from one specimen sequenced in a study of cytotoxic CD8 clonotypes in ibrutinib-treated CLL. Here immunoSEQ multiplex PCR was the method, and the copy in TCRdb shows in-frame clones only, minus some. The table has fewer than 200,000 clones, 70% to 85% seen once; the top ten hold around 4.5%. The material sequenced was PBMCs, taken after 24 months of ibrutinib treatment. These receptors all come from a human donor with chronic lymphocytic leukemia.

The CDR3 nucleotides read TGTGCCAGCTCACCAAAGACAGTTAACTATGGCTACACCTTC. Amino acids: CASSPKTVNYGYTF. The chain couples TRBV18 to TRBJ1-2; a weak D match, TRBD1 (5 bases). In germline, CDR1 is KGHSH, CDR2 LQKENI. V gave up 2 bases and J gave up 1 base, with 8 bases separating them. CDR3 length: 14 residues.

This rearrangement joins TRBV7-9 to TRBJ2-7, with a weak D call TRBD1 (5 bases). Trimming removed 0 bases at V and 0 bases at J, with 9 bases between. The CDR3 spans 15 residues. Germline loops: CDR1 SEHNR, CDR2 FQNEAQ (reference sequence). The CDR3 coding sequence is TGTGCCAGCAGCTTAGCCGGACACAGCTCCTACGAGCAGTACTTC. Translation: CASSLAGHSSYEQYF.

The V and J genes are TRBV7-9 and TRBJ1-2; maybe TRBD1 (5 bases). Per the germline V gene, CDR1 is SEHNR and CDR2 is FQNEAQ (reference sequence). The CDR3 extends over 15 amino acids. V was clipped by 5 bases and J by 7 bases, with 20 bases between them. CDR3 amino acids: CASSLNSGPGFGYTF. The CDR3, as DNA: TGTGCCAGCAGCCTCAACTCGGGACCCGGTTTTGGCTACACCTTC.

J is TRBJ2-1 and V is TRBV5-1; D is undetermined. The CDR3 has 16 amino acids. V was shortened by 2 bases and J by 0 bases, with 12 bases between the two germline ends. The germline V gene encodes CDR1 SGHRS and CDR2 YFSETQ. The CDR3 DNA sequence: TGCGCCAGCAGCTTAGACGGGTGGGACTCCTACAATGAGCAGTTCTTC. This sequence encodes CASSLDGWDSYNEQFF.

This sequence joins TRBV6-1 and TRBJ2-3, with 8 bases lining up with TRBD2. Germline V gives CDR1 MNHNS, CDR2 SASEGT. V trimming: 3 bases; J trimming: 5 bases; junction bases outside the gene matches: 7. The CDR3 sequence is 15 residues long. The DNA for the CDR3 is TGTGCCAGCAGTGACAGCGGGAGAGGGAAAGATACGCAGTATTTT. It codes for CASSDSGRGKDTQYF.

The V and J genes are TRBV9 and TRBJ1-4; no clear D. Trimming pared 5 bases from V and 4 bases from J, leaving 15 bases between. CDR1 is SGDLS and CDR2 is YYNGEE in the germline V gene. The CDR3 has 15 amino acids. The CDR3, as DNA: TGTGCCAGCAGTTCCAGCCCAGGTGATAATGAAAAACTGTTTTTT. It translates to CASSSSPGDNEKLFF.

This clone was counted between two and nine times. This chain uses TRBV30 with TRBJ1-1, with no clear D. Germline-derived CDR1 and CDR2 are GTSNPN and SVGIG (reference sequence). V was shortened by 0 bases and J by 1 base, with 6 bases between the two germline ends. The CDR3 loop spans 13 amino acids. CDR3 region: CAWSVLPNTEAFF. CDR3 in DNA: TGTGCCTGGAGTGTACTACCGAACACTGAAGCTTTCTTT.

The V and J genes are TRBV18 and TRBJ1-1; D gene unclear. The germline CDR1 and CDR2 sequences are KGHSH and LQKENI. Trimming pared 4 bases from V and 2 bases from J, leaving 8 bases between. This CDR3 has 13 residues. The CDR3 loop reads CASSLLPNTEAFF. The CDR3 nucleotides read TGTGCCAGCTCACTCCTACCTAACACTGAAGCTTTCTTT.

This chain uses TRBV28 with TRBJ2-1, with 13 bases that match TRBD2. With V trimmed by 3 bases and J by 8 bases, 1 base remained unmatched. Germline V lookup: CDR1 MDHEN, CDR2 SYDVKM. The CDR3 totals 14 residues. CDR3 protein: CASSFGLAGDEQFF. CDR3 sequence (DNA): TGTGCCAGCAGTTTCGGACTAGCGGGAGATGAGCAGTTCTTC.

This clone was found a few times. The chain joins TRBV28 to TRBJ2-2, with D possibly TRBD2 on 6 matching bases. V lost 6 bases to trimming and J lost 5 bases, with 22 bases between them. The CDR3 covers 17 residues. Germline V CDR1 and CDR2: MDHEN, SYDVKM. CDR3 region: CASRVLVPSEGTGELFF. CDR3 bases: TGTGCCAGCAGGGTCCTCGTGCCCTCGGAGGGGACCGGGGAGCTGTTTTTT.

The chain is built from TRBV15 and TRBJ1-2; D uncertain. The V end lost 3 bases, the J end lost 6 bases, and 14 bases lay between the germline ends. CDR1 LNHNV and CDR2 YYDKDF come from the germline V gene (reference sequence). This CDR3 contains 14 residues. CDR3 sequence reads: CATSRLPGWDGYTF. DNA for the CDR3: TGTGCCACCAGCAGGCTTCCGGGCTGGGATGGCTACACCTTC.

To note about this clone: Other nucleotide sequences in the sample specify the same CDR3. This sequence joins TRBV28 and TRBJ2-7; no clear D. V lost 6 bases to trimming and J lost 3 bases, with 6 bases between them. The CDR3 runs 11 residues. The germline V gene has CDR1 MDHEN and CDR2 SYDVKM. The DNA of the CDR3 is TGTGCCAGCAGCTTGTTCTACGAGCAGTACTTC. Protein sequence: CASSLFYEQYF.

The rearrangement uses TRBV5-4 and TRBJ2-1, with D hard to call. CDR1 and CDR2 from the germline V gene are SGHNT and YYREEE (reference sequence). The length of the CDR3 is 12 residues. Trimming removed 0 bases from V and 10 bases from J, with 8 bases in between. This CDR3 reads CASSLARQEQFF. CDR3 coding DNA: TGTGCCAGCAGCTTGGCCAGGCAAGAGCAGTTCTTC.

Turning to this clone: The junction departs from the called germline gene at one end, perhaps through a read error. The chain employs TRBV5-1 and TRBJ1-3, with 7 nucleotides matching TRBD1. The CDR3 is 15 amino acids. Germline CDR1 SGHRS, CDR2 YFSETQ. The CDR3 spells CASRLGGDRVNTIYF. The CDR3 nucleotides are TGCGCCAGCAGGTTGGGGGGCGACAGGGTGAACACCATATATTTT. Based on the CDR3 plus reference TRBV5-1 and TRBJ1-3, the full variable domain is KAGVTQTPRYLIKTRGQQVTLSCSPISGHRSVSWYQQTPGQGLQFLFEYFSETQRNKGNFPGRFSGRQFSNSRSEMNVSTLELGDSALYLCASRLGGDRVNTIYFGEGSWLTVV.

This clone appeared once. The same CDR3 also results from other DNA sequences found in this sample. The genes are TRBV30 and TRBJ1-4; TRBD1 is a possible D gene (5 bases). Germline CDR1 is GTSNPN and CDR2 is SVGIG (reference sequence). CDR3 size: 13 residues. Trimming took off 2 bases at V and 3 bases at J, with 7 bases between the two ends. CDR3 amino acids: CAWSSGPNEKLFF. The CDR3 DNA reads as TGTGCCTGGAGTTCGGGGCCTAATGAAAAACTGTTTTTT.

This rearrangement joins TRBV6-5 to TRBJ2-5; 9 bases map to TRBD2. Germline values: CDR1 MNHEY, CDR2 SVGAGI. The J segment lost 5 bases and the V segment lost 6 bases, leaving 10 bases of the junction unmatched. CDR3 length equals 15 residues. CDR3 in DNA: TGTGCCAGCAGCCCCAGCGGGGGGCGTTTTGAGACCCAGTACTTC. It encodes CASSPSGGRFETQYF.

V and J are TRBV9 and TRBJ2-1, with 10 bases fitting TRBD2. From germline, CDR1 is SGDLS and CDR2 YYNGEE. CDR3 length: 17 amino acids. The V and J ends lost 0 bases and 9 bases, in that order; junction bases with no gene match: 12. The CDR3 spells CASSVASGRGSAGEQFF. CDR3 DNA: TGTGCCAGCAGCGTAGCTAGCGGGAGAGGTTCTGCTGGTGAGCAGTTCTTC.

This clone was seen a few times. V is TRBV7-9 and J is TRBJ2-3; TRBD2 might be the D (5 bases). CDR1 and CDR2 from the germline V gene are SEHNR and FQNEAQ (reference sequence). CDR3 length: 13 residues. Trimming stripped 11 bases from V and 1 base from J, with 13 bases between. CDR3 residues: CASAGGRTDTQYF. The CDR3 bases are TGTGCCTCGGCGGGTGGCCGCACAGATACGCAGTATTTT.

This sequence joins TRBV11-2 and TRBJ2-2; D gene ambiguous. Germline V lookup: CDR1 SGHAT, CDR2 FQNNGV. This CDR3 is built from 15 residues. Trimming pared 5 bases from V and 6 bases from J, leaving 16 bases between. This CDR3 reads CASSPTSGVPGELFF. In DNA form, the CDR3 reads TGTGCCAGCAGCCCCACTTCCGGAGTGCCCGGGGAGCTGTTTTTT.

This chain links TRBV2 with TRBJ2-7, with D possibly being TRBD2 (6 bases). This CDR3 is 14 amino acids long. Trimming took 7 bases from V and 3 from J, leaving 16 bases between them. CDR1 is SNHLY and CDR2 is FYNNEI in the germline V gene. In DNA form, the CDR3 reads TGTGCCAGCACCAAGTCGGGGAGGAACTACGAGCAGTACTTC. Residues: CASTKSGRNYEQYF. Full variable domain (rest looked up from reference TRBV2 and TRBJ2-7): EPEVTQTPSHQVTQMGQEVILRCVPISNHLYFYWYRQILGQKVEFLVSFYNNEISEKSEIFDDQFSVERPDGSNFTLKIRSTKLEDSAMYFCASTKSGRNYEQYFGPGTRLTVT.

This sequence joins TRBV7-9 and TRBJ1-1; no clear D gene. This CDR3 has 14 residues. Trimming stripped 3 bases from V and 2 bases from J, with 10 bases between. CDR1 and CDR2 (germline): SEHNR, FQNEAQ (reference sequence). For the CDR3, the DNA is TGTGCCAGCAGCTTTCTGTCCTCCAACACTGAAGCTTTCTTT. Protein sequence: CASSFLSSNTEAFF.

The chain combines TRBV7-9 with TRBJ1-4, with D uncertain. Germline assignment: CDR1 SEHNR and CDR2 FQNEAQ (reference sequence). The CDR3 length is 17 residues. The V end lost 3 bases, the J end lost 5 bases, and 19 bases lay between the germline ends. The CDR3: CASSFPGGEGENEKLFF. The CDR3, as DNA: TGTGCCAGCAGCTTTCCGGGAGGTGAGGGTGAGAATGAAAAACTGTTTTTT.

CDR3 DNA sequence: TGTGCCAGCAGCCCGCCGTGGGGGGGGCGCACAGATACGCAGTATTTT. Encoded protein: CASSPPWGGRTDTQYF. The genes are TRBV11-2 and TRBJ2-3, with D maybe TRBD2 (7 bases). The length of the CDR3 is 16 residues. Trimming left V 5 bases short and J 1 base short, with 16 bases between. Germline V lookup: CDR1 SGHAT, CDR2 FQNNGV.

The rearrangement uses TRBV9 and TRBJ1-1; unclear D gene. The CDR3 sequence is 14 residues long. Germline-derived CDR1 and CDR2 are SGDLS and YYNGEE. The V end was cut by 0 bases, the J end by 4 bases, with 10 bases between. The CDR3 is CASSVDNTATEAFF. DNA of the CDR3: TGTGCCAGCAGCGTAGATAACACCGCCACTGAAGCTTTCTTT. The complete variable domain, with remaining parts taken from reference TRBV9 and TRBJ1-1, reads DSGVTQTPKHLITATGQRVTLRCSPRSGDLSVYWYQQSLDQGLQFLIQYYNGEERAKGNILERFSAQQFPDLHSELNLSSLELGDSALYFCASSVDNTATEAFFGQGTRLTVV.

The chain uses TRBV19 and TRBJ1-3; no clear D gene. The CDR3 has 15 residues. Trimming took 3 bases from V and 1 from J, leaving 10 bases between them. Germline-derived CDR1 and CDR2 are LNHDA and SQIVND (reference sequence). The chain's CDR3 is CASSIGVSSGNTIYF. CDR3 nucleotide sequence: TGTGCCAGTAGTATCGGGGTATCGTCTGGAAACACCATATATTTT.